A selection of T cell receptor beta chains follows, all from one sample in a study of CXCR3-negative and CXCR3-positive naive CD8 T cells. TCRdb re-called the 5' RACE reads; every CDR3 protein appears as one record, without DNA. Here the sample table reports about 43,000 distinct CDR3 sequences. The sample consisted of memory CD8+ T cells from blood. The source is a human donor in good health. Some clones in this sample may be carry-over from other donors' samples. The CDR3 runs from the conserved cysteine through the conserved F or W. Only some rows state a clone size, as once, few, many or a class for expanded clones.

len	v_gene	j_gene	abundance	CDR3aa
16	TRBV28	TRBJ2-2	-	CASSFLAGGNTGELFF
15	TRBV6-6	TRBJ2-4	-	CASSYSSLAKNIQYF
17	TRBV9	TRBJ2-2	-	CASSVNPGALNTGELFF
11	TRBV25-1	TRBJ1-2	-	CASRKGVGYTF
13	TRBV19	TRBJ2-3	-	CASSIDPGDTQYF
16	TRBV5-5	TRBJ2-5	-	CASSLASRYTVETQYF
13	TRBV6-1	TRBJ2-7	-	CASSEGHYYEQYF
16	TRBV6-5	TRBJ2-1	-	CASSYSSGGFYNEQFF
14	TRBV12-3/TRBV12-4	TRBJ1-5	-	CASRQGDWGQPQHF
14	TRBV4-1	TRBJ2-7	-	CASSQDYRGREQYF
13	TRBV9	TRBJ2-7	-	CASSPIGAYEQYF
14	TRBV20-1	TRBJ2-7	-	CSARGGGLGYEQYF
15	TRBV28	TRBJ2-7	-	CASSFADKELYEQYF
14	TRBV28	TRBJ2-7	-	CASSLKQGKDEQYF
13	TRBV6-2/TRBV6-3	TRBJ2-1	-	CASSYFGANEQFF
17	TRBV3-1	TRBJ1-5	-	CASSQDLAAESNQPQHF
11	TRBV29-1	TRBJ2-2	-	CSVTGAGELFF
14	TRBV28	TRBJ2-4	-	CASESNPRDDIQYF
15	TRBV4-2	TRBJ2-1	-	CASSQLAGAHNEQFF
15	TRBV7-2	TRBJ1-1	-	CASSLGRRGYTEAFF
13	TRBV29-1	TRBJ2-1	-	CSVHLAGDNEQFF
14	TRBV7-2	TRBJ1-2	-	CASSLALTDYGYTF
14	TRBV27	TRBJ2-7	-	CASSLRGGQYEQYF
16	TRBV28	TRBJ2-1	-	CASSPHPVVRDDEQFF
13	TRBV7-8	TRBJ2-7	-	CASSLQGTYEQYF
14	TRBV29-1	TRBJ2-1	-	CSVEGPGAVNEQFF
15	TRBV6-2/TRBV6-3	TRBJ2-2	-	CASQAGAENTGELFF
13	TRBV5-6	TRBJ2-1	-	CASSRGQGNEQFF
12	TRBV6-5	TRBJ2-1	-	CASSYSNNEQFF
13	TRBV20-1	TRBJ1-5	-	CSARGEGEWTQHF
14	TRBV6-2/TRBV6-3	TRBJ1-1	medium-sized	CASGSFHRGTEAFF
16	TRBV6-4	TRBJ2-3	-	CASSDSGGGGTDTQYF
14	TRBV28	TRBJ2-7	-	CASSFRALSYEQYF
14	TRBV6-5	TRBJ2-2	-	CASSYLLNTGELFF
12	TRBV29-1	TRBJ2-7	-	CSAWTGLGEQYF
17	TRBV4-3	TRBJ2-1	-	CASSQGLVHSSYNEQFF
13	TRBV11-1	TRBJ1-1	-	CASSTPNLNEAFF
13	TRBV25-1	TRBJ1-1	-	CASDQGGGTEAFF
13	TRBV7-9	TRBJ2-5	-	CASSGRGSETQYF
16	TRBV20-1	TRBJ1-5	-	CSARALRGGGEQPQHF
15	TRBV7-2	TRBJ2-1	-	CASSPGPSSYNEQFF
17	TRBV7-9	TRBJ2-3	-	CASSPTPGDRGTDTQYF